This is a list of T cell receptor beta chains from one sample in a study of blood T cell repertoires in COVID-19. The table came from immunoSEQ multiplex PCR; TCRdb's copy has only in-frame clones and leaves some out. Altogether about 150,000 clones are present, about 86% being singletons, with the ten largest covering 25% to 30%. Sample: peripheral blood. The receptors derive from a woman in her sixties or seventies with acute or convalescent COVID-19. The CDR3 runs from the conserved cysteine through the conserved F or W. D genes are given only for firm matches. Rows may omit the clone size; those that give it use once, few, many or a size class.

size	D	V	J	DNA	CDR3
NA	NA	TRBV29-1	TRBJ1-2	TGCAGCGTTGAAGATGGGGGACACGAAGAATATGGCTACACCTTC	CSVEDGGHEEYGYTF
once	NA	TRBV10-3	TRBJ2-7	TGTGCCATCAGTGAGTCCGGAGGGAGGCGATACGAGCAGTACTTC	CAISESGGRRYEQYF
NA	TRBD1	TRBV15	TRBJ2-7	TGTGCCACCAGCCTTAACAGGGGAAAGCAGTACTTC	CATSLNRGKQYF
NA	NA	TRBV3-1/TRBV3-2	TRBJ1-1	TGTGCCAGCAGCCCAAGGACAGAGAACACTGAAGCTTTCTTT	CASSPRTENTEAFF
few	TRBD1	TRBV6-4	TRBJ1-3	TGTGCCAGCAGTCCCTTAGGCCGGGACAGGTCTCTAGGTTCTGGAAACACCATATATTTT	CASSPLGRDRSLGSGNTIYF
few	TRBD1	TRBV5-1	TRBJ1-1	TGCGCCAGCAGCCCGGACAGGCAGGATACTGAAGCTTTCTTT	CASSPDRQDTEAFF
NA	NA	TRBV5-1	TRBJ1-2	TGCGCCAGCAGCTTGGTGGACAATAAGGGCTACACCTTC	CASSLVDNKGYTF
NA	NA	TRBV5-6	TRBJ1-6	TGTGCCAGCAGCTTGGGTCTTACCGGGAGCTCCTATAATTCACCCCTCCACTTT	CASSLGLTGSSYNSPLHF
NA	NA	TRBV19	TRBJ1-5	TGTGCCAGTAGTCCCAGGCAAGCTTATAGCAATCAGCCCCAGCATTTT	CASSPRQAYSNQPQHF
NA	NA	TRBV6-5	TRBJ1-5	TGTGCCAGCAGTTTAAGCCAGGGAAGGCGTCAGCCCCAGCATTTT	CASSLSQGRRQPQHF
once	NA	TRBV5-1	TRBJ2-2	TGCGCCAGCAGCTTGCGGAACACCGGGGAGCTGTTTTTT	CASSLRNTGELFF
NA	NA	TRBV5-1	TRBJ1-1	TGCGCCAGCAGCTTGGCTGACACTGAAGCTTTCTTT	CASSLADTEAFF
NA	TRBD1	TRBV5-1	TRBJ2-5	TGCGCCAGCAGCAGGGACAGGGATCAAGAGACCCAGTACTTC	CASSRDRDQETQYF
few	TRBD2	TRBV2	TRBJ2-1	TGTGCCAGCAGTGAGGATAGCGGGGGGGCGGGTGAGCAGTTCTTC	CASSEDSGGAGEQFF
once	TRBD1	TRBV13	TRBJ1-3	TGTGCCAGCAGCCCCCGGGACAGGGTCCAAAACACCATATATTTT	CASSPRDRVQNTIYF
once	TRBD1	TRBV4-1	TRBJ1-5	TGCGCCAGCAGCCTCGGACAGGGAGTAAGTCAGCCCCAGCATTTT	CASSLGQGVSQPQHF
NA	NA	TRBV11-2	TRBJ1-2	TGTGCCAGCAGCCTGCGACCGGGGTACTATGGCTACACCTTC	CASSLRPGYYGYTF
NA	TRBD2	TRBV6-4	TRBJ2-1	TGTGCCAGCAGTAACAGCGGGGGAAGGCTAAATGAGCAGTTCTTC	CASSNSGGRLNEQFF
NA	TRBD1	TRBV3-1/TRBV3-2	TRBJ1-2	TGTGCCAGCAGCCTGCCAAACGCTCCCGGGACAGGGGATGGCTACACCTTC	CASSLPNAPGTGDGYTF
few	NA	TRBV28	TRBJ1-2	TGTGCCACCAACCGGGGAGGGCTTGGCTACACCTTC	CATNRGGLGYTF
NA	TRBD2	TRBV5-4	TRBJ2-3	TGTGCCAGCAGACCGGGGCGGGGGGGCACAGATACGCAGTATTTT	CASRPGRGGTDTQYF
NA	NA	TRBV18	TRBJ1-4	TGTGCCAGCTCACCCGGGGATGAAAAACTGTTTTTT	CASSPGDEKLFF
few	NA	TRBV4-1	TRBJ1-2	TGCGCCAGCAGCCAAGCAGTGGACAGAACGGGGGGTGGCTACACCTTC	CASSQAVDRTGGGYTF
NA	TRBD1	TRBV25-1	TRBJ1-6	TGTGCCAGCAGTGACTCTCGACAGGGGCCCCAGGCACCCCTCCACTTT	CASSDSRQGPQAPLHF
NA	TRBD2	TRBV5-4	TRBJ2-2	TGTGCCAGCAGCCCGGGCGGGGGGGCCGTGACCGGGGAGCTGTTTTTT	CASSPGGGAVTGELFF
NA	TRBD1	TRBV5-1	TRBJ1-1	TGCGCCAGCAGCCAAACGCCACGACAGGGGGGCACTGAAGCTTTCTTT	CASSQTPRQGGTEAFF
NA	TRBD1	TRBV4-1	TRBJ1-4	TGCGCCAGCAGCCCCGGACAGGGTGCAACTAATGAAAAACTGTTTTTT	CASSPGQGATNEKLFF
NA	NA	TRBV18	TRBJ1-3	TGTGCCAGCTCACCACAGGCGGAAGGAAACACCATATATTTT	CASSPQAEGNTIYF
few	NA	TRBV2	TRBJ1-6	TGTGCCAGCAGTGTACTACGGCCGCCGGATTCACCCCTCCACTTT	CASSVLRPPDSPLHF
many	TRBD1	TRBV7-8	TRBJ2-7	TGTGCCAGCAGCTCACAGGGGGGCCTCTCCTACGAGCAGTACTTC	CASSSQGGLSYEQYF
once	NA	TRBV2	TRBJ1-4	TGTGCCAGCAGACCCGCCCGACAGGAAGGGACTGAAAAACTGTTTTTT	CASRPARQEGTEKLFF
NA	NA	TRBV10-1	TRBJ1-5	TGCGCCAGCTCGGAGGGGATCAATCAGCCCCAGCATTTT	CASSEGINQPQHF
few	TRBD2	TRBV5-1	TRBJ2-3	TGCGCCAGCCGTCCATCGGGGGGGGGCGCAGATACGCAGTATTTT	CASRPSGGGADTQYF
NA	TRBD2	TRBV15	TRBJ2-5	TGTGCCACCAGCAGAGACGCGGGGGGTGAGACCCAGTACTTC	CATSRDAGGETQYF
once	NA	TRBV28	TRBJ2-3	TGTGCCAGCAGTTTATCCGACTCCACAGATACGCAGTATTTT	CASSLSDSTDTQYF
NA	NA	TRBV4-1	TRBJ1-3	TGCGCCAGCAGCCAAGAAATATTCTCTGGAAACACCATATATTTT	CASSQEIFSGNTIYF
few	TRBD1	TRBV4-1	TRBJ1-2	TGCGCCAGCAGCCAAGCGGGACAGGGGGGCCTGGCGAACTATGGCTACACCTTC	CASSQAGQGGLANYGYTF
NA	NA	TRBV2	TRBJ1-1	TGTGCCAGCAGACCAAATCAGGGGAACACTGAAGCTTTCTTT	CASRPNQGNTEAFF
NA	NA	TRBV30	TRBJ1-2	TGTGCCTGGACCGGGGGGATCTATGGCTACACCTTC	CAWTGGIYGYTF
NA	NA	TRBV28	TRBJ1-2	TGTGCCAGCAGTTTACCAGGGACTTACTATGGCTACACCTTC	CASSLPGTYYGYTF
NA	NA	TRBV7-8	TRBJ1-5	TGTGCCAGCAGCTTAGAAGTCAGTACCCAAAATCAGCCCCAGCATTTT	CASSLEVSTQNQPQHF
NA	NA	TRBV28	TRBJ1-3	TGTGCCAGCAACCGTCCAGTATATGGAAACACCATATATTTT	CASNRPVYGNTIYF
NA	TRBD1	TRBV5-1	TRBJ1-2	TGCGCCAGCAGCCAGGGACAGGGCGGCGGCTACACCTTC	CASSQGQGGGYTF
NA	NA	TRBV6-1	TRBJ1-2	TGTGCCAGCAGTGAATCAGACAGGCTTATGCGAAGGGGCTACACCTTC	CASSESDRLMRRGYTF
NA	TRBD2	TRBV5-4	TRBJ2-5	TGTGCCAGCAGCTTGGCGGGGGGGTCCGAGACCCAGTACTTC	CASSLAGGSETQYF
NA	TRBD1	TRBV12-3/TRBV12-4	TRBJ1-2	TGTGCCAGCAGCCTTGGGACAGGGTATGGCTACACCTTC	CASSLGTGYGYTF
NA	NA	TRBV5-3	TRBJ1-4	TGTGCCAGAAGCTCGGAGGGGACTAATGAAAAACTGTTTTTT	CARSSEGTNEKLFF
NA	TRBD1	TRBV27	TRBJ2-3	TGTGCCAGCAGTTTAATGACAGGGGGCGGGACAGATACGCAGTATTTT	CASSLMTGGGTDTQYF
NA	NA	TRBV30	TRBJ2-3	TGTGCCTGGAGAGAACCAAGCGGCGCTGTCACAGATACGCAGTATTTT	CAWREPSGAVTDTQYF
NA	TRBD1	TRBV5-1	TRBJ1-2	TGCGCCAGCAGCTTGCTTACAGGGGGCAACTATGGCTACACCTTC	CASSLLTGGNYGYTF
NA	NA	TRBV2	TRBJ1-5	TGTGCCAGCAGTGAGGTCGTGGGCCCGTCCCAGCATTTT	CASSEVVGPSQHF
NA	TRBD1	TRBV5-4	TRBJ1-4	TGTGCCAGCAGCTCGCAGGGGGCCGGTAATGAAAAACTGTTTTTT	CASSSQGAGNEKLFF
NA	NA	TRBV10-3	TRBJ1-2	TGTGCCATCAGTGAAACATCCGTATACTATGGCTACACCTTC	CAISETSVYYGYTF
NA	TRBD1	TRBV28	TRBJ1-1	TGTGCCAGCAGTCCGTCAACAGGGGTGAACACTGAAGCTTTCTTT	CASSPSTGVNTEAFF
NA	NA	TRBV15	TRBJ1-2	TGTGCCACCAGCCCGACAGCTCACAGGGAAGGGTTGGTTTCATCTAACTATGGCTACACCTTC	CATSPTAHREGLVSSNYGYTF
few	NA	TRBV13	TRBJ1-2	TGTGCCAGCAGCGCCCCACAGGTGAACTATGGCTACACCTTC	CASSAPQVNYGYTF
NA	NA	TRBV5-4	TRBJ1-2	TGTGCCAGCAGCTTACCCGAGAACTATGGCTACACCTTC	CASSLPENYGYTF